The 24 T cell receptor beta chains given below trace back to one sample, sequenced in a study of cytomegalovirus exposure and HLA in healthy donors. It was with 60 Vbeta and 13 Jbeta primers that the PCR ran. Here immunoSEQ multiplex PCR was the method, and the copy in TCRdb shows in-frame clones only, minus some. The sample consists of some 150,000 clones, around 79% of them appearing once. Material for sequencing was PBMCs. The receptor source for this set is a young man in good health and CMV-seropositive.

The chain combines TRBV5-1 with TRBJ1-1; maybe TRBD1 (6 bases). The germline V and J ends were trimmed by 4 bases and 1 base, with 11 bases remaining between them. This CDR3 comprises 14 residues. Looked up from germline, CDR1 is SGHRS and CDR2 is YFSETQ. The CDR3 reads CASSNGQPNTEAFF. The CDR3 DNA follows: TGCGCCAGCAGCAACGGACAGCCGAACACTGAAGCTTTCTTT.

This clone was observed a handful of times. The chain combines TRBV7-9 with TRBJ1-2, with TRBD1 as a possible D gene (5 bases). The CDR3 length is 15 residues. With 5 bases removed from V and 8 bases from J, the gap between germline ends came to 21 bases. Germline V gives CDR1 SEHNR, CDR2 FQNEAQ (reference sequence). The CDR3 DNA sequence: TGTGCCAGCAGCCCTTGGGAGGGGCGAGGATTAGGCTACACCTTC. It translates to CASSPWEGRGLGYTF.

V gene TRBV6-1 combines with J gene TRBJ1-4, with 9 bases identical to TRBD1. The CDR3 sequence is 14 residues long. CDR1 and CDR2 from the germline V gene are MNHNS and SASEGT. V gave up 8 bases and J gave up 7 bases; unmatched junction bases: 8. CDR3: CASGMGTGFEKLFF. CDR3 in DNA: TGTGCCAGCGGAATGGGGACAGGGTTTGAAAAACTGTTTTTT.

The chain has TRBV7-9 and TRBJ2-7; D is perhaps TRBD2 (6 bases). The CDR3 loop spans 13 amino acids. Trimming left V 5 bases short and J 2 bases short, with 10 bases between. Germline V lookup: CDR1 SEHNR, CDR2 FQNEAQ (reference sequence). The CDR3 DNA reads TGTGCCAGCAGCCGCGGGGCGGCCTACGAGCAGTACTTC. It yields the protein CASSRGAAYEQYF.

This chain uses TRBV6-4 with TRBJ1-1; the match to TRBD1 covers 12 bases. V lost 5 bases and J lost 5; bases outside the gene matches: 6. The CDR3 is 15 amino acids. CDR1 and CDR2 from the germline V gene are MRHNA and SNTAGT. Written as DNA, the CDR3 is TGTGCCAGCAGTCCCGGGACAGGGGGCCGGACTGAAGCTTTCTTT. It yields the protein CASSPGTGGRTEAFF.

This clone was picked up a small number of times. The V gene is TRBV28, the J gene TRBJ2-5; no clear D gene. CDR1 is MDHEN and CDR2 is SYDVKM in the germline V gene. V lost 5 bases and J lost 3, with 7 bases in between. This CDR3 spans 12 amino acids. The CDR3 DNA reads TGTGCCAGCAGTAACAATAAAGAGACCCAGTACTTC. Protein: CASSNNKETQYF.

This rearrangement joins TRBV9 to TRBJ1-1, with D possibly TRBD1 on 5 matching bases. The germline CDR1 and CDR2 sequences are SGDLS and YYNGEE. The V end was cut by 4 bases, the J end by 0 bases, with 16 bases between. The CDR3 has 16 amino acids. CDR3 amino acids: CASSPFARGLNTEAFF. The CDR3 DNA is TGTGCCAGCAGCCCCTTTGCGCGGGGCTTGAACACTGAAGCTTTCTTT.

This chain joins TRBV30 and TRBJ1-5, with a tentative D call TRBD1 (5 bases). This CDR3 has 14 amino acids. From germline, CDR1 is GTSNPN and CDR2 SVGIG (reference sequence). V dropped 1 base and J dropped 3 bases, with 10 bases sitting between them. The CDR3 spells CAWSEGNNNQPQHF. In DNA form, the CDR3 reads TGTGCCTGGAGTGAGGGGAATAACAATCAGCCCCAGCATTTT. Based on the CDR3 plus reference TRBV30 and TRBJ1-5, the full variable domain is SQTIHQWPATLVQPVGSPLSLECTVEGTSNPNLYWYRQAAGRGLQLLFYSVGIGQISSEVPQNLSASRPQDRQFILSSKKLLLSDSGFYLCAWSEGNNNQPQHFGDGTRLSIL.

In its sample, this clone was seen a few times. The chain links TRBV21-1 to TRBJ1-1. TRBV21-1 is noted as a pseudogene. The length of the CDR3 is 12 residues. Written as DNA, the CDR3 is TGTGCCAGCAGCAAAGTCGGCACTGAAGCTTTCTTT. Residues: CASSKVGTEAFF.

This clone occurred a few times. The chain has TRBV15 and TRBJ2-7, with no clear D. The CDR3 consists of 13 residues. CDR1 is LNHNV, CDR2 YYDKDF, per germline (reference sequence). V was clipped by 0 bases and J by 5 bases, with 8 bases between them. The CDR3 here is CATSRDFADEQYF. Here the CDR3 DNA reads TGTGCCACCAGCAGAGACTTTGCGGACGAGCAGTACTTC.

In this sample, this clone turned up a few times. CDR3 in DNA: TGCGCCAGCAGCTTGAGGGCGGGACAGGGGCCTTCAGAAGCTTTCTTT. Translated: CASSLRAGQGPSEAFF. The gene calls are TRBV5-1 and TRBJ1-1, with TRBD1 matching 10 bases. This CDR3 has 16 residues. Germline V gene data show CDR1 as SGHRS and CDR2 as YFSETQ. The V gene end was trimmed by 1 base and the J gene end by 8 bases; junction bases not matched to a gene: 11.

This clone has just one count. The rearrangement joins TRBV7-3 to TRBJ2-1, with 8 bases fitting TRBD2. J gave up 6 bases and V 2 bases, and 3 bases lay outside the gene matches. CDR1 and CDR2 from the germline V gene are SGHTA and FQGTGA. The CDR3 spans 14 residues. CDR3 nucleotide sequence: TGTGCCAGCAGCTTAGGCGGGAGGATCAATGAGCAGTTCTTC. It translates to CASSLGGRINEQFF.

The chain links TRBV19 to TRBJ2-3; 13 nucleotides agree with TRBD2. V gave up 5 bases and J gave up 9 bases; unmatched junction bases: 8. Germline lookup yields CDR1 LNHDA and CDR2 SQIVND (reference sequence). The CDR3 is 15 residues long. The chain's CDR3 is CASSELAGGAGTQYF. The CDR3 region has the DNA TGTGCCAGTAGTGAACTAGCGGGGGGGGCGGGCACGCAGTATTTT. The complete variable domain, with remaining parts taken from reference TRBV19 and TRBJ2-3, reads DGGITQSPKYLFRKEGQNVTLSCEQNLNHDAMYWYRQDPGQGLRLIYYSQIVNDFQKGDIAEGYSVSREKKESFPLTVTSAQKNPTAFYLCASSELAGGAGTQYFGPGTRLTVL.

As regards this clone: The sample contains more than one DNA sequence encoding this CDR3. This rearrangement joins TRBV2 to TRBJ2-2; TRBD2 matches at 11 bases. There are 15 residues in the CDR3. Germline loops: CDR1 SNHLY, CDR2 FYNNEI. With 6 bases clipped from V and 5 bases from J, the junction kept 5 bases outside the gene matches. The CDR3 DNA is TGTGCCAGCAGAGAGCTAGCGGGGGGAACCGGGGAGCTGTTTTTT. As protein: CASRELAGGTGELFF.

This clone was observed a handful of times. The rearrangement joins TRBV6-1 to TRBJ1-1, with TRBD1 identical over 9 bases. This CDR3 is built from 15 residues. The J segment lost 8 bases and the V segment lost 5 bases, leaving 12 bases of the junction unmatched. In germline, CDR1 is MNHNS, CDR2 SASEGT. The chain's CDR3 is CASSRWDRDKLEAFF. The CDR3 nucleotides read TGTGCCAGCAGTCGGTGGGACAGGGATAAACTAGAAGCTTTCTTT.

V is TRBV5-4 and J is TRBJ1-4; D might be TRBD1 (6 bases). V shed 1 base and J shed 7 bases, with 11 bases lying between them. The CDR3 is 14 residues long. Per germline, CDR1 SGHNT and CDR2 YYREEE (reference sequence). CDR3 region: CASSLSGAGEKLFF. The CDR3 DNA reads as TGTGCCAGCAGCTTGTCAGGGGCGGGTGAAAAACTGTTTTTT.

The gene calls are TRBV6-4 and TRBJ1-5; perhaps TRBD1 as D (6 bases). CDR1 MRHNA and CDR2 SNTAGT come from the germline V gene. V dropped 7 bases and J dropped 1 base, with 26 bases sitting between them. The CDR3 extends over 19 amino acids. The CDR3 nucleotides read TGTGCCAGCACCCAGGGGCCCAGCCCGTTTCTTGTGAGCAATCAGCCCCAGCATTTT. Amino acids: CASTQGPSPFLVSNQPQHF.

The chain couples TRBV30 to TRBJ2-1; 8 bases align to TRBD2. The junction had 5 bases not matched to a gene; V was cut back by 5 bases and J by 2 bases. There are 14 residues in the CDR3. Germline CDR1 reads GTSNPN; CDR2 reads SVGIG (reference sequence). Written as DNA, the CDR3 is TGTGCCTGGGCAACTAGCGGAGCCTACAATGAGCAGTTCTTC. Protein: CAWATSGAYNEQFF.

The chain joins TRBV7-8 to TRBJ1-1; the D gene is possibly TRBD1 (5 bases). Per germline, CDR1 SGHVS and CDR2 FQNEAQ. The CDR3 is 15 residues long. V was pared by 1 base and J by 1 base, with 10 bases between. CDR3 sequence: CASSLDTGGNTEAFF. The CDR3 DNA is TGTGCCAGCAGCTTAGACACGGGGGGGAACACTGAAGCTTTCTTT.

This rearrangement joins TRBV2 to TRBJ2-3, with D possibly TRBD2 on 6 matching bases. In germline, CDR1 is SNHLY, CDR2 FYNNEI. V was trimmed by 10 bases and J by 4 bases, leaving 18 bases between them. This CDR3 is 14 amino acids long. CDR3 DNA: TGTGCCACACTAATGGGGGAGCGGGCAGATACGCAGTATTTT. It yields the protein CATLMGERADTQYF.

The chain carries TRBV4-1 and TRBJ2-7, with D tentatively TRBD2 (7 bases). V dropped 4 bases and J dropped 3 bases, with 10 bases sitting between them. CDR3 size: 13 residues. Germline CDR1 reads MGHRA; CDR2 reads YSYEKL. The CDR3 loop reads CASSRGGVYEQYF. The DNA for the CDR3 is TGCGCCAGCAGCCGGGGGGGCGTCTACGAGCAGTACTTC.

The chain couples TRBV9 to TRBJ2-5, with D possibly being TRBD2 (5 bases). Germline lookup yields CDR1 SGDLS and CDR2 YYNGEE. The CDR3 length is 14 residues. V gave up 4 bases and J gave up 5 bases, with 15 bases separating them. CDR3 coding DNA: TGTGCCAGCAGCTCCGATGGGAGACACGAGACCCAGTACTTC. It codes for CASSSDGRHETQYF.

The V gene is TRBV27, the J gene TRBJ2-7, with D tentatively TRBD2 (5 bases). This CDR3 region has 14 residues. Trimming removed 2 bases at V and 1 base at J, with 9 bases between. The germline CDR1 and CDR2 sequences are MNHEY and SMNVEV (reference sequence). The CDR3 coding sequence is TGTGCCAGCAGTTTAGAGGGCAGTTCCTACGAGCAGTACTTC. It translates to CASSLEGSSYEQYF.

This chain joins TRBV27 and TRBJ1-2, with D tentatively TRBD1 (5 bases). V gave up 1 base and J gave up 8 bases, with 14 bases separating them. Germline V gene sequence: CDR1 MNHEY, CDR2 SMNVEV (reference sequence). This CDR3 region has 14 residues. The CDR3 sequence is CASSLLQGNGGYTF. The CDR3 DNA is TGTGCCAGCAGTTTATTGCAGGGAAACGGCGGCTACACCTTC.